These 3 T cell receptor beta chains originate from one sample sequenced in a study of blood T cells in healthy people across ages. A second PCR of about 7 to 12 cycles used a sample-barcoded 5' primer and a J-beta primer mix. One entry per CDR3 protein results from TCRdb running MiXCR on the 5' RACE reads. Among 1.5 million to 1.9 million distinct CDR3 sequences, around 40% were seen once, and the ten largest hold roughly 3.7%. The specimen was blood. These receptors all stem from a woman younger than 30 in good health.

This clonotype was observed a handful of times. The V and J genes are TRBV11-2 and TRBJ1-2; D unclear. Deletions cut 8 bases from V and 7 bases from J, with 23 bases between. The CDR3 consists of 15 residues. Germline V CDR1 and CDR2: SGHAT, FQNNGV. The CDR3 nucleotides are TGTGCCAGCCGACACTTACAGACCCTTCTAAGTGGCTACACCTTC. It translates to CASRHLQTLLSGYTF.

This clonotype occurred many times. The chain links TRBV6-2 or TRBV6-3 to TRBJ2-2; a weak D match, TRBD2 (5 bases). The V and J ends lost 4 bases and 6 bases respectively, with 12 bases between them. Germline-derived CDR1 and CDR2 are MNHEY and SVGEGT. There are 14 residues in the CDR3. CDR3 in DNA: TGTGCCAGCAGTTCGACGAGAGCGGCCGGGGAGCTGTTTTTT. Its protein is CASSSTRAAGELFF.

This clonotype has just a few counts. The chain has TRBV27 and TRBJ1-2, with a tentative D call TRBD1 (6 bases). Germline lookup yields CDR1 MNHEY and CDR2 SMNVEV (reference sequence). V gave up 5 bases and J gave up 6 bases, with 10 bases separating them. The CDR3 is made up of 12 amino acids. DNA for the CDR3: TGTGCCAGCAGTCCCGGGACAAATGGCTACACCTTC. This codes for CASSPGTNGYTF.